These T cell receptor beta chains were read from a single sample in a study of blood T cells in healthy people across ages. TCRdb re-called the 5' RACE reads with MiXCR, one entry per CDR3 protein. Among a few hundred thousand distinct CDR3 sequences listed, 45% to 65% were seen once. Sequenced sample: blood. The receptors here all came from a man in his sixties in good health. The CDR3 runs from the conserved cysteine through the conserved F or W. The D gene is left open where the match is weak. Clone size is stated in some rows and not others, as once, few, many or a class when expanded.

.,TRBV29-1,.,TRBJ2-1,TGCAGCGGGGACACAAACAATGAGCAGTTCTTC,CSGDTNNEQFF
.,TRBV4-2,TRBD2,TRBJ2-3,TGTGCCAGCAGCGGGGCCGGGACTAGCCTATCCACAGATACGCAGTATTTT,CASSGAGTSLSTDTQYF
.,TRBV2,.,TRBJ1-6,TGTGCCAGCGGTGAGCTGGCAGGGGTGGGTTCACCCCTCCACTTT,CASGELAGVGSPLHF
.,TRBV20-1,TRBD1,TRBJ2-1,TGCAGTGCTTTTTCACGGGACAGGGCCTACAATGAGCAGTTCTTC,CSAFSRDRAYNEQFF
few,TRBV29-1,TRBD1,TRBJ1-4,TGCAGCGTTACTACCGGACAGGGGGCTGAAAAACTGTTTTTT,CSVTTGQGAEKLFF
.,TRBV6-5,.,TRBJ2-5,TGTGCCAGCACCCCCAACGACCTAGCTTTAGTGCAGACCCAGTACTTC,CASTPNDLALVQTQYF
once,TRBV3-1,TRBD1,TRBJ1-4,TGTGCCAGCAGCCAAGGGACAGGCGCAACTAATGAAAAACTGTTTTTT,CASSQGTGATNEKLFF
.,TRBV24-1,TRBD1,TRBJ2-7,TGTGCCACCAGTTGGACAGGGGGACCCTACGAGCAGTACTTC,CATSWTGGPYEQYF
few,TRBV5-1,TRBD1,TRBJ2-3,TGCGCCAGCAGCGCTGGGGACAGAGGGACGCAGTATTTT,CASSAGDRGTQYF
few,TRBV3-1,.,TRBJ2-7,TGTGCCAGCAGCCAAACCGCGGCCTTCCGCGAGCAGTACTTC,CASSQTAAFREQYF
.,TRBV7-9,.,TRBJ1-1,TGTGCCAGCAGCCTGCCTGGACATAACACTGAAGCTTTCTTT,CASSLPGHNTEAFF
.,TRBV27,.,TRBJ2-1,TGTGCCAGCACCCCCGGACTGAGGGGTTCCTACAATGAGCAGTTCTTC,CASTPGLRGSYNEQFF
few,TRBV5-6,TRBD2,TRBJ2-3,TGTGCCAGCAGCTTGGATGAGGGAGGGCTAGCGCGGGGAGATACGCAGTATTTT,CASSLDEGGLARGDTQYF
few,TRBV3-1,TRBD1,TRBJ2-5,TGTGCCAGCAGCCAAGAAGCAGGGGGCCAACGACCGTACTTC,CASSQEAGGQRPYF
many,TRBV4-3,.,TRBJ2-1,TGCGCCAGCAGCCAAGTACGAGGGGGGTCCTGGAATGAGCAGTTCTTC,CASSQVRGGSWNEQFF
.,TRBV29-1,TRBD1,TRBJ2-3,TGCAGCGTTGAAGGGGACAGGGTCCCTCAGCAGTATTTT,CSVEGDRVPQQYF
few,TRBV3-1,.,TRBJ1-2,TGTGCCAGCAGCCACGCAATCGGAGCCGACTATGGCTACACCTTC,CASSHAIGADYGYTF
.,TRBV20-1,TRBD2,TRBJ2-7,TGCAGTGCTTTCCCCGCAGGGACTAGCGGATACAATGAGCAGTACTTC,CSAFPAGTSGYNEQYF
.,TRBV9,.,TRBJ2-7,TGTGCCAGCAGCGTAGAAGGGGACAATGAAGGCAACGAGCAGTACTTC,CASSVEGDNEGNEQYF
.,TRBV28,.,TRBJ2-7,TGTGCCAGCAGTTTGGTTCTTAGCTACGAGCAGTACTTC,CASSLVLSYEQYF
.,TRBV20-1,.,TRBJ1-1,TGCAGTGCTAGAGGGGCAGAGGGGTGTGAAGCTTTCTTT,CSARGAEGCEAFF
many,TRBV7-2,.,TRBJ1-6,TGTGCCAGCAGACGAACAGGGCCTCATTCACCCCTCCACTTT,CASRRTGPHSPLHF
many,TRBV7-9,.,TRBJ2-7,TGTGCCAGCAGCTTAGTCGGGGGTCCCCGAACCTACGAGCAGTACTTC,CASSLVGGPRTYEQYF
.,TRBV6-1,TRBD1,TRBJ2-2,TGTGCCAGCAGTGTTACAGGGGTAGGGGAGCTGTTTTTT,CASSVTGVGELFF
few,TRBV18,.,TRBJ2-7,TGTGCCAGCTCAACCGGGGAGTACGAGCAGTACTTC,CASSTGEYEQYF
.,TRBV6-2/TRBV6-3,.,TRBJ1-2,TGTGCCAGCAGTTACTCGGTCCTCTCCGCCTATGGCTACACCTTC,CASSYSVLSAYGYTF
few,TRBV6-2/TRBV6-3,TRBD2,TRBJ2-1,TGTGCCAGCAGGGGGACTAGCGGGAATGGTGAGCAGTTCTTC,CASRGTSGNGEQFF
few,TRBV7-8,.,TRBJ1-2,TGTGCCAGCAGCCCGGAAGAGGGGCGGTTCTACTATGGCTACACCTTC,CASSPEEGRFYYGYTF
many,TRBV2,.,TRBJ2-3,TGTGCCAGCAGTGAGACAGATACGCAGTATTTT,CASSETDTQYF
many,TRBV14,.,TRBJ2-5,TGTGCCAGCAGCCAAGCCGCCGGGGCCAACAATGAGCAGTACTTC,CASSQAAGANNEQYF
few,TRBV5-6,.,TRBJ1-2,TGTGCCAGCAGCTTGGGGGACCGCTCTATTGGCTACACCTTC,CASSLGDRSIGYTF
.,TRBV6-5,.,TRBJ2-1,TGTGCCAGCAGTTACTCGGGCAGCTACAATGAGCAGTTCTTC,CASSYSGSYNEQFF
.,TRBV12-5,TRBD2,TRBJ2-1,TGTGCTAGTGGTGTAGGGACTAGCCAATTCAATGAGCAGTTCTTC,CASGVGTSQFNEQFF
.,TRBV27,TRBD1,TRBJ1-6,TGTGCCAGCACCGGGACAGGCCGAGGAAATTCACCCCTCCACTTT,CASTGTGRGNSPLHF
.,TRBV10-3,.,TRBJ2-4,TGTGTCATCAGCCCGGACAGTACCCAAAACATTCAGTACTTC,CVISPDSTQNIQYF
once,TRBV5-1,TRBD2,TRBJ2-5,TGCGCCAGCAGCTTTTCCAGCGGGAGGGACAATGAGCAGTACTTC,CASSFSSGRDNEQYF
.,TRBV20-1,.,TRBJ2-7,TGCAGTGTCTTAGACAGACCGACCTACGAGCAGTACTTC,CSVLDRPTYEQYF
many,TRBV20-1,.,TRBJ2-7,TGCAGTGCTAGCCGGGGGAACTACGAGCAGTACTTC,CSASRGNYEQYF
.,TRBV12-3/TRBV12-4,TRBD1,TRBJ2-7,TGTGCCAGCAGGGGACAGGGCCCCTACGAGCAGTACTTC,CASRGQGPYEQYF
.,TRBV6-5,TRBD1,TRBJ2-5,TGTGCCAGCAGTTACTCGAGGACAGGGCAAGAGACCCAGTACTTC,CASSYSRTGQETQYF
.,TRBV4-3,.,TRBJ1-4,TGCGCCAGCAGCCAAGAGCTGGGCCCGGGGGCAGGAAAACTGTTTTTT,CASSQELGPGAGKLFF
few,TRBV7-2,TRBD1,TRBJ2-5,TGTGCCAGCAGCAGGCGCTTGGGACAGGGGAAAGAGACCCAGTACTTC,CASSRRLGQGKETQYF
.,TRBV6-1,TRBD1,TRBJ2-3,TGTGCCAGCAGTGGACAGGGTTGGGCAGATACGCAGTATTTT,CASSGQGWADTQYF
.,TRBV7-2,.,TRBJ1-1,TGTGCCAGCAGCGTTAACACTGAAGCTTTCTTT,CASSVNTEAFF
once,TRBV11-2,.,TRBJ2-5,TGTGCCAGCAGCCCAGGGGTCCTAGCGGTGTACCAAGAGACCCAGTACTTC,CASSPGVLAVYQETQYF
once,TRBV7-2,TRBD1,TRBJ2-1,TGTGCCAGCAGCGCGACAGGGGACGCGTTCTTC,CASSATGDAFF
few,TRBV7-9,.,TRBJ2-4,TGTGCCAGCAGCTCCCAAAAGGGGCCTTTAGCCAAAAACATTCAGTACTTC,CASSSQKGPLAKNIQYF
.,TRBV6-5,.,TRBJ2-7,TGTGCCAGCAGTTCCACCTTTTCAGGGGTGATCTACGAGCAGTACTTC,CASSSTFSGVIYEQYF
.,TRBV25-1,.,TRBJ2-5,TGTGCCAGCAGACCGGGGAGGACCGGAGAGACCCAGTACTTC,CASRPGRTGETQYF